This T cell receptor (beta chain) is from a study of blood T cells in healthy people across ages. CDR3 length: 15 residues. The junction had 12 bases not matched to a gene; V was cut back by 3 bases and J by 7 bases. CDR1 and CDR2 from the germline V gene are DFQATT and SNEGSKA (reference sequence). On this clonotype itself: Possible read error: a much larger clone is one base away.

Sample-barcoded 5' priming and a J-beta primer mix drove a second PCR of about 7 to 12 cycles. TCRdb re-analysed the 5' RACE reads in MiXCR, keeping a single row per CDR3 protein. This sample has 850,000 to 950,000 distinct CDR3 sequences, with less than 35% found just once. The TCR originated in a woman of 80 years or more in good health. The gene calls are TRBV20-1 and TRBJ2-7, with TRBD2 identical over 10 bases. Sample: blood. The CDR3 spells CSASRLAGVGNEQYF. CDR3 in DNA: TGCAGTGCTAGCCGCCTAGCGGGGGTCGGTAATGAGCAGTACTTC.